These T cell receptor beta chains were read from a single sample in a study of blood T cell repertoires in COVID-19. This table comes from immunoSEQ multiplex PCR, and its TCRdb copy is limited to in-frame clones, with some not included. The sample records about 400,000 clones, 80% to 90% being singletons. Input material: PBMCs or T cells enriched from blood (not recorded which). The origin of the receptors is a man aged 40-55 years in a cohort exposed to, infected with or recovered from COVID-19 (not recorded which). The CDR3 runs from the conserved cysteine through the conserved F or W. A D gene is named only where the DNA matches it firmly. Rows give clone size only sometimes, using once, few, many, or a class for an expanded clone.

TRBD2,few,TRBJ2-1,TRBV29-1,CSVAGGRNNEQFF,TGCAGCGTTGCGGGCGGGAGGAACAATGAGCAGTTCTTC
NA,NA,TRBJ2-5,TRBV18,CASSLRTAQETQYF,TGTGCCAGCTCACTAAGGACAGCCCAAGAGACCCAGTACTTC
NA,NA,TRBJ1-6,TRBV12-5,CASGLGSGLNSPLHF,TGTGCTAGTGGTTTGGGGTCTGGGCTTAATTCACCCCTCCACTTT
NA,NA,TRBJ2-7,TRBV7-2,CASSSRGEYEQYF,TGTGCCAGCAGCTCCAGAGGAGAGTACGAGCAGTACTTC
NA,NA,TRBJ1-2,TRBV28,CASNKDTDGYTF,TGTGCCAGCAATAAGGACACCGATGGCTACACCTTC
TRBD2,NA,TRBJ2-1,TRBV7-2,CASSLFAGGPGYNEQFF,TGTGCCAGCAGCTTATTTGCGGGGGGCCCCGGGTACAATGAGCAGTTCTTC
TRBD1,NA,TRBJ2-7,TRBV28,CASSLRSGTGFHEQYF,TGTGCCAGCAGTTTACGTTCCGGGACAGGGTTCCACGAGCAGTACTTC
NA,NA,TRBJ1-5,TRBV2,CASNREVGQPQHF,TGTGCCAGTAACCGGGAGGTCGGTCAGCCCCAGCATTTT
TRBD1,NA,TRBJ1-1,TRBV6-5,CASSYGGDRGTEAFF,TGTGCCAGCAGTTACGGTGGCGACAGGGGAACTGAAGCTTTCTTT
TRBD1,NA,TRBJ1-1,TRBV7-8,CASSRLDRGQAFF,TGTGCCAGCAGCCGGCTGGACAGGGGACAAGCTTTCTTT
NA,NA,TRBJ1-4,TRBV28,CASRTTGLGEKLFF,TGTGCCAGCAGGACTACAGGGCTAGGCGAAAAACTGTTTTTT
NA,NA,TRBJ1-1,TRBV5-1,CASSLGTTNTEAFF,TGCGCCAGCAGCTTGGGGACAACCAACACTGAAGCTTTCTTT
NA,NA,TRBJ1-1,TRBV19,CASSATEAFF,TGTGCCAGTAGCGCGACTGAAGCTTTCTTT
NA,NA,TRBJ2-1,TRBV27,CASSSPGGGSNEQFF,TGTGCCAGCAGTTCCCCGGGGGGCGGGAGCAATGAGCAGTTCTTC
TRBD1,once,TRBJ1-5,TRBV20-1,CSASVTLGQGVNQPQHF,TGCAGTGCTAGTGTCACATTGGGACAGGGGGTCAATCAGCCCCAGCATTTT
TRBD2,NA,TRBJ2-1,TRBV9,CASSPQGLAGVTNEQFF,TGTGCCAGCAGCCCCCAAGGGCTAGCGGGAGTAACCAATGAGCAGTTCTTC
NA,NA,TRBJ2-3,TRBV21-1,CASSKVTGSTDTQYF,TGTGCCAGCAGCAAGGTGACAGGAAGTACAGATACGCAGTATTTT